The present T cell receptor (beta chain) was sequenced within a study of metastatic and nonmetastatic thyroid tumors. Notes on the study in general: Compared with benign nodules, malignant thyroid tumors were reported to have significantly higher TCR beta diversity in both blood and tumor.

In the original analysis: Construction of a distant-metastasis classifier for papillary thyroid cancer relied on CDR3 differences across clinicopathological groups. TCRdb re-called the PCR reads through MiXCR. TCRdb, not the original authors, processed these V and J calls. The sample lists 20,000 to 25,000 clones; about 18% were seen once. Every patient underwent thyroid surgery untreated. Germline V lookup: CDR1 SGHDN, CDR2 FVKESK. Trimming removed 0 bases at V and 3 bases at J, with 8 bases between. The CDR3 totals 14 residues. At least ten counts were recorded for this clone. Its antigen is undetermined.

The rearrangement links TRBV14 to TRBJ1-1, with unresolved D. The sample consisted of blood. This clonotype was sampled from a male donor with papillary thyroid cancer or a benign thyroid nodule (not recorded which). Some clones in this sample may be carry-over from other donors' samples. The CDR3 is CASSQDRVYTEAFF. Here the CDR3 DNA reads TGTGCCAGCAGCCAAGATCGAGTTTACACTGAAGCTTTCTTT. Together with reference TRBV14 and TRBJ1-1, the CDR3 gives the full variable domain: EAGVTQFPSHSVIEKGQTVTLRCDPISGHDNLYWYRRVMGKEIKFLLHFVKESKQDESGMPNNRFLAERTGGTYSTLKVQPAELEDSGVYFCASSQDRVYTEAFFGQGTRLTVV.